The present T cell receptor beta chain was sequenced within a study of blood T cell repertoires in COVID-19. Across the study: Material from acute and convalescent COVID-19 was sourced from the United States, Italy and Spain. PBMCs, B-cell-depleted T cells, or T cells were the source of the cDNA or gDNA that made up the material.

This clone appeared a single time. CDR3 length: 14 residues. Germline assignment: CDR1 DFQATT and CDR2 SNEGSKA (reference sequence). Trimming took off 3 bases at V and 5 bases at J, with 16 bases between the two ends. Original analysis: Estimated nucleated cell counts came from reference gene primer amplification. Method: immunoSEQ multiplex PCR; TCRdb's copy keeps in-frame clones and lacks some. The V and J calls and clone size were taken over from that table, and D and trimming were inferred from the DNA. This table has roughly 48,000 clones, roughly 82% appearing once. The source of this sequence is a man in his forties with acute or convalescent COVID-19. V is TRBV20-1 and J is TRBJ2-5, with D perhaps matching TRBD2 (6 bases). Sequenced material: peripheral blood. The CDR3 here is CSASRDPGDETQYF. The CDR3 region has the DNA TGCAGTGCTAGTAGGGACCCGGGGGACGAGACCCAGTACTTC.